The subject of this entry is one T cell receptor beta chain. The germline CDR1 and CDR2 sequences are SNHLY and FYNNEI. Trimming removed 6 bases from V and 10 bases from J, with 19 bases in between. This CDR3 is 15 amino acids long. These data come from a study of blood T cell repertoires in COVID-19. Study-wide background: Samples of COVID-19 (acute and convalescent) were obtained from the United States, Italy and Spain. The cDNA or gDNA used as material had been derived from T cells, B-cell-depleted T cells, or PBMCs.

Assay used: immunoSEQ multiplex PCR; TCRdb lists only in-frame clones, some missing. The profile shows 250,000 to 400,000 clones, 88% of them singletons. The chain recombines TRBV2 with TRBJ1-6; possibly TRBD1 for D (5 bases). This TCR was sampled from a woman under 40 with COVID-19, enrolled during active disease. The specimen sequenced was peripheral blood. CDR3 sequence: CASRIPQGSFSPLHF. CDR3 sequence (DNA): TGTGCCAGCAGGATCCCCCAGGGTTCTTTCTCACCCCTCCACTTT. Based on the CDR3 plus reference TRBV2 and TRBJ1-6, the full variable domain is EPEVTQTPSHQVTQMGQEVILRCVPISNHLYFYWYRQILGQKVEFLVSFYNNEISEKSEIFDDQFSVERPDGSNFTLKIRSTKLEDSAMYFCASRIPQGSFSPLHFGNGTRLTVT.